Described below is a single TCR beta chain sequence and its context. What it binds is unknown. The gene symbols are mouse symbols. The read comes to an end 1 residue before the CDR3 does, leaving the germline J gene to fill in the end. This sample is drawn from a study of tissue T cells after allogeneic stem cell transplantation. Germline V gives CDR1 GKSSPN, CDR2 SITVG. V shed 3 bases and J shed 2 bases, with 11 bases lying between them. There are 14 residues in the CDR3. CDR3 sequences, V/J genes, frequencies and template counts came from survey-depth TCRbeta sequencing. TCRdb's table, derived via immunoSEQ multiplex PCR, lists solely in-frame clones and lacks some. The table records about 7,200 clones, about 45% of them present only once. The time point denotes: mouse harvest day 7 after allogeneic transplant. The graft held 10^6 splenic CD5+ T cells and 10^7 T-cell-depleted bone marrow cells. The study, taken as a whole, reports: Only a limited share of tissue TCRs appeared in blood or spleen.

This TCR came from a female BALB/c mouse given C57BL/6 T cells with graft-versus-host disease after an allogeneic hematopoietic cell transplant. Sample: lymph node tissue. V and J are TRBV31 and TRBJ1-3; perhaps TRBD1 as D (5 bases). CDR3 sequence: CAWSPGGAGNTLYF. The CDR3 DNA, read in part, is TGTGCCTGGAGCCCGGGGGGGGCTGGAAATACGCTCTAT. Full variable domain (missing parts from reference TRBV31 and TRBJ1-3): AQTIHQWPVAEIKAVGSPLSLGCTIKGKSSPNLYWYWQATGGTLQQLFYSITVGQVESVVQLNLSASRPKDDQFILSTEKLLLSHSGFYLCAWSPGGAGNTLYFGEGSRLIVV.